This T cell receptor (beta chain) comes out of a study of identical twins. This clonotype was counted only a few times. After template switching added a universal primer site, the resulting cDNA carried unique molecular identifiers. TCRdb independently ran MiXCR on the 5' RACE reads; one entry per CDR3 protein. The table records hundreds of thousands of distinct CDR3 sequences, over 9% of them present only once. This CDR3 contains 14 residues. Germline V gene data show CDR1 as SGHRS and CDR2 as YFSETQ. V lost 0 bases, J lost 7 bases, and 12 bases lay in between. These same records also appear under a second study, on yellow fever vaccine responses in identical twins.

This chain joins TRBV5-1 and TRBJ2-3; D is undetermined. The sequencing sample was made of PBMCs. The receptor was derived from a woman aged 18-29 years in good health. The DNA of the CDR3 is TGCGCCAGCAGCTTGGTGACCCCGAAGAATACGCAGTATTTT. It translates to CASSLVTPKNTQYF.